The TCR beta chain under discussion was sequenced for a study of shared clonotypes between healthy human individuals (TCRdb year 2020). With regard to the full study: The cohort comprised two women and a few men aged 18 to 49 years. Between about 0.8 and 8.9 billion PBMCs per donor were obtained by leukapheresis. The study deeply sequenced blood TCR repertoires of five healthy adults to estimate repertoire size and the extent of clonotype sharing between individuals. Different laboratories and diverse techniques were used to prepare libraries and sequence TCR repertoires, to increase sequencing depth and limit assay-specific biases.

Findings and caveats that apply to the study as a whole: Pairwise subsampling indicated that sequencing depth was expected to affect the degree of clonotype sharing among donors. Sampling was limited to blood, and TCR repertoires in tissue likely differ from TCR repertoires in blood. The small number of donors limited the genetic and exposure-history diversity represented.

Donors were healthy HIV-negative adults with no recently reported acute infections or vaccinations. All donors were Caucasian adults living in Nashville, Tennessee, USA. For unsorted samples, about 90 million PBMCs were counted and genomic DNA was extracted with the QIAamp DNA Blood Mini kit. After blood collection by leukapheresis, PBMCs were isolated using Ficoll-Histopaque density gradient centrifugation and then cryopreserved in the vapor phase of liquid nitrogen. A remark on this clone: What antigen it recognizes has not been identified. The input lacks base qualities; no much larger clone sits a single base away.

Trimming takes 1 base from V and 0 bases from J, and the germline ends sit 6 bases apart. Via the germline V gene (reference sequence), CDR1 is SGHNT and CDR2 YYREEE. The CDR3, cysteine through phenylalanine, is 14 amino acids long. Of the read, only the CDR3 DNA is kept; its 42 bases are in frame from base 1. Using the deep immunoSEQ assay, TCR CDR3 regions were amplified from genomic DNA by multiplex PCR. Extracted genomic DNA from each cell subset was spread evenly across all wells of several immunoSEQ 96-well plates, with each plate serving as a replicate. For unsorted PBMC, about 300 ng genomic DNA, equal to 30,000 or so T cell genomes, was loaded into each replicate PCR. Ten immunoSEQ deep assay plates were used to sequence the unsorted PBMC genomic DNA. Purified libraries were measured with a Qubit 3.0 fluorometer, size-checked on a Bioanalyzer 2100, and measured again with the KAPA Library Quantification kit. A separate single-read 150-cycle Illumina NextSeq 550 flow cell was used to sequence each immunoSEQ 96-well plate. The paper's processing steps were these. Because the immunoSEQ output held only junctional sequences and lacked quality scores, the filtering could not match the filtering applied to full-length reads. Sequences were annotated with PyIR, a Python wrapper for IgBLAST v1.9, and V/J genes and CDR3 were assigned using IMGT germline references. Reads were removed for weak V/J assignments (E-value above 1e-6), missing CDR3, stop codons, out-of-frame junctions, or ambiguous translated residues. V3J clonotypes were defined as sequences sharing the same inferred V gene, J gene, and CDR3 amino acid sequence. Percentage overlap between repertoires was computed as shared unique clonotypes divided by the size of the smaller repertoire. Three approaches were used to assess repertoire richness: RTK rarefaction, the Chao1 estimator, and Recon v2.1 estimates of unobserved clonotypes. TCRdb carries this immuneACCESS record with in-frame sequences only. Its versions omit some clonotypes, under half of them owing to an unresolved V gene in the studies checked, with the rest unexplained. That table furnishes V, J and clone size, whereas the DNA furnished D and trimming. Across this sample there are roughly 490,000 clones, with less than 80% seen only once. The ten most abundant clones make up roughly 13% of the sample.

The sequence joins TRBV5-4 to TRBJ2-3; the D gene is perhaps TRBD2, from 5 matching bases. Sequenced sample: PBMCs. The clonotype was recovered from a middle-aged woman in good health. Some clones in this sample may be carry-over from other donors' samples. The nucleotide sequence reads TGTGCCAGCAGCTTGAGCGGTAGCACAGATACGCAGTATTTT. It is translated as CASSLSGSTDTQYF.